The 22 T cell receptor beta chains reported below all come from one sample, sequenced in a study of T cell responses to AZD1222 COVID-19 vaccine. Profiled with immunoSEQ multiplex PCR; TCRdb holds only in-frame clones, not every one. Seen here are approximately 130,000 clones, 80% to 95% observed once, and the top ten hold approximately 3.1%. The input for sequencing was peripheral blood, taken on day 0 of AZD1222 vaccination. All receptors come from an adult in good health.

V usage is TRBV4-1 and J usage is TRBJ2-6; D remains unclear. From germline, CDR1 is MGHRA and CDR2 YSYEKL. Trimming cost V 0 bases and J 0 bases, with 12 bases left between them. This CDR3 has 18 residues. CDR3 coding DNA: TGCGCCAGCAGCCAAGACAGATTGAGCAGCTCTGGGGCCAACGTCCTGACTTTC. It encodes CASSQDRLSSSGANVLTF.

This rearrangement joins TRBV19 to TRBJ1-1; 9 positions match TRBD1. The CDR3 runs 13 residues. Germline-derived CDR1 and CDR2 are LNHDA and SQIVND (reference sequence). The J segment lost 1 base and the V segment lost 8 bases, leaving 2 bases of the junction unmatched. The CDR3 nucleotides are TGTGCCAGTTGGGACAGGGCGAACACTGAAGCTTTCTTT. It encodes CASWDRANTEAFF.

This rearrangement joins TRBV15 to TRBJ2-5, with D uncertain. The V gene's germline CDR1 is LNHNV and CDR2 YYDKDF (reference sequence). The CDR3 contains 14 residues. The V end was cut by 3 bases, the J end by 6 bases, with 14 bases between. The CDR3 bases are TGTGCCACCAGCAGCACAGAGAGCTTGAAGACCCAGTACTTC. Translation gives CATSSTESLKTQYF.

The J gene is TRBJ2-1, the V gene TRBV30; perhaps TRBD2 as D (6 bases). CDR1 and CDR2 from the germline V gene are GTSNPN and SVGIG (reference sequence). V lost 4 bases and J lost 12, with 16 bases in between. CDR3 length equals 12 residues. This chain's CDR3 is CAWTGGVRGQFF. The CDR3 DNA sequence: TGTGCCTGGACCGGGGGAGTTCGTGGGCAGTTCTTC. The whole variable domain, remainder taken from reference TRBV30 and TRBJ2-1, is SQTIHQWPATLVQPVGSPLSLECTVEGTSNPNLYWYRQAAGRGLQLLFYSVGIGQISSEVPQNLSASRPQDRQFILSSKKLLLSDSGFYLCAWTGGVRGQFFGPGTRLTVL.

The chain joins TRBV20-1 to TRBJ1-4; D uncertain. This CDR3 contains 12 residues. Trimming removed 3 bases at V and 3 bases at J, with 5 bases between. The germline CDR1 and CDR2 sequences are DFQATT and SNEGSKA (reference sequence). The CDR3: CSASTANEKLFF. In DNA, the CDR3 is TGCAGTGCTAGTACAGCTAATGAAAAACTGTTTTTT.

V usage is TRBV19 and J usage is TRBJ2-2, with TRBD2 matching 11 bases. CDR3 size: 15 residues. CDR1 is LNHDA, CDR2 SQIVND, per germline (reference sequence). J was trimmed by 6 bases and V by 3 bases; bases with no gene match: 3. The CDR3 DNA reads TGTGCCAGTAGTATTACTAGCGGGAGTTCCGGGGAGCTGTTTTTT. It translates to CASSITSGSSGELFF.

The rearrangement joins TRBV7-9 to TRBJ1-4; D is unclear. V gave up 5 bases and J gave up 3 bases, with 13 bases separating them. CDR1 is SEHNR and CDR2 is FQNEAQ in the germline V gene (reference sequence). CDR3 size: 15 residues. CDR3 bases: TGTGCCAGCAGCCAACAGACGGACCCTAATGAAAAACTGTTTTTT. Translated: CASSQQTDPNEKLFF.

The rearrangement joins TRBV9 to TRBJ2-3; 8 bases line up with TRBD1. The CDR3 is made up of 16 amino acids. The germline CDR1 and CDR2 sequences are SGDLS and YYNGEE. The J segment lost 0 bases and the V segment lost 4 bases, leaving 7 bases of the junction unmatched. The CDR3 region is CASSPRTGQSTDTQYF. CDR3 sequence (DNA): TGTGCCAGCAGCCCTCGGACAGGGCAAAGCACAGATACGCAGTATTTT.

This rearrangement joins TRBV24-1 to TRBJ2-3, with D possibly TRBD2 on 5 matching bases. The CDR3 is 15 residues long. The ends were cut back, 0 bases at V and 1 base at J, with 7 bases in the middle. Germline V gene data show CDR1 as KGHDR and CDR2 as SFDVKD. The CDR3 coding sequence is TGTGCCACCAGTGATTTGGGACTTGGCACAGATACGCAGTATTTT. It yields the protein CATSDLGLGTDTQYF.

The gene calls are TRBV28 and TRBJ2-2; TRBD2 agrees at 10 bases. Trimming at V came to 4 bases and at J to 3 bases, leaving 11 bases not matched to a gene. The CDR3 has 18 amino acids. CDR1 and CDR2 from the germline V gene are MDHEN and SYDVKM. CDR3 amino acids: CASSSTPHLAGDTGELFF. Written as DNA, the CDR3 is TGTGCCAGCAGTTCGACACCCCACCTAGCGGGAGACACCGGGGAGCTGTTTTTT.

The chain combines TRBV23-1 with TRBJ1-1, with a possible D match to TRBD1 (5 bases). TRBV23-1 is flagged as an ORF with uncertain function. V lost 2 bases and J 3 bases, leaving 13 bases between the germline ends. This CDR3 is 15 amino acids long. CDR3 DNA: TGCGCCAGCAGTCAACTCCTGGGGGTACACACTGAAGCTTTCTTT. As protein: CASSQLLGVHTEAFF.

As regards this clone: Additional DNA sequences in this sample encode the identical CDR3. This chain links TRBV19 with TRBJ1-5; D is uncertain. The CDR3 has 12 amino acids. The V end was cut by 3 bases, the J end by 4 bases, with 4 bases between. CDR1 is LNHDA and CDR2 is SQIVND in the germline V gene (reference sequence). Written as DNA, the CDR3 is TGTGCCAGTAGTATTGGGAATCAGCCCCAGCATTTT. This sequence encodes CASSIGNQPQHF.

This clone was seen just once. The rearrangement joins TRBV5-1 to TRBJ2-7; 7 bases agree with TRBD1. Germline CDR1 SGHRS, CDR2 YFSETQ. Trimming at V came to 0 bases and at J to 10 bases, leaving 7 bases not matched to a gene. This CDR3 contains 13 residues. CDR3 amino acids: CASSLAPGQQQYF. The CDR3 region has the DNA TGCGCCAGCAGCTTGGCACCGGGACAGCAACAGTACTTC.

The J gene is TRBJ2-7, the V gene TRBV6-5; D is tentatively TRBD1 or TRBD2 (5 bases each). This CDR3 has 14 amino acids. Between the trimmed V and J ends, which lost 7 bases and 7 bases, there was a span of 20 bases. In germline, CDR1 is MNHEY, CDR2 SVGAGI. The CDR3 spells CASTNWGSLGEQYF. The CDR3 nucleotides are TGTGCCAGCACCAATTGGGGGTCCCTAGGGGAGCAGTACTTC.

CDR3 DNA: TGTGCCAGCAGTTCCGACCGACTAGCGGGAGATTTTAACCCCTCTTACGAGCAGTACTTC. Protein sequence: CASSSDRLAGDFNPSYEQYF. This chain uses TRBV6-2 or TRBV6-3 with TRBJ2-7, with 12 positions matching TRBD2. The CDR3 runs 20 residues. The junction had 20 bases not matched to a gene; V was cut back by 4 bases and J by 4 bases. Germline values: CDR1 MNHEY, CDR2 SVGEGT.

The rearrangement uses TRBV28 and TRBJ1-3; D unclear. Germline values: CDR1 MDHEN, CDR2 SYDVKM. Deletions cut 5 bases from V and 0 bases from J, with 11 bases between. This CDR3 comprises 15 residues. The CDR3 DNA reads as TGTGCCAGCAGTGAAGGACGGATCTCTGGAAACACCATATATTTT. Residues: CASSEGRISGNTIYF.

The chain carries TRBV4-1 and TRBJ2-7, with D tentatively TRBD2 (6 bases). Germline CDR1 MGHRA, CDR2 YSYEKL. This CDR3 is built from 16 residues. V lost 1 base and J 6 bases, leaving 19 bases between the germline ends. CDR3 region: CASSQGKRDSPREQYF. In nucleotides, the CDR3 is TGCGCCAGCAGCCAAGGAAAGAGGGACTCGCCCCGCGAGCAGTACTTC.

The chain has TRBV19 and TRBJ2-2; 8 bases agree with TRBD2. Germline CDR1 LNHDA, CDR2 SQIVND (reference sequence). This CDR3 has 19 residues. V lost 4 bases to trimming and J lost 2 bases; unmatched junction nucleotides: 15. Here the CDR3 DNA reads TGTGCCAGTAGTACGGGGGGGCCCGGGACTAGGCCCAACACCGGGGAGCTGTTTTTT. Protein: CASSTGGPGTRPNTGELFF.

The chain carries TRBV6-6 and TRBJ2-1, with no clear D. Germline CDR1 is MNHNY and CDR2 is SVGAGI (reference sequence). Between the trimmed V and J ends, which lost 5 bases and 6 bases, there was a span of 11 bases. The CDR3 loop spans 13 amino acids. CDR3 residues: CASSAHLGNEQFF. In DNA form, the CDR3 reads TGTGCCAGCAGTGCTCACCTTGGCAATGAGCAGTTCTTC.

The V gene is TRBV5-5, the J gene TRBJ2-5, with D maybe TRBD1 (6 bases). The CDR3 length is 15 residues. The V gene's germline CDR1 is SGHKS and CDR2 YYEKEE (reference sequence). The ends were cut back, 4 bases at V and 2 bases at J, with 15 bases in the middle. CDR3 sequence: CASSPLGQIQETQYF. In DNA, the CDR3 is TGTGCCAGCAGCCCCCTCGGACAGATACAAGAGACCCAGTACTTC.

The CDR3 DNA is TGTGCCAGCAGATCGCAGGGGGCGACTGAAGCTTTCTTT. Translated, it gives CASRSQGATEAFF. The chain combines TRBV7-3 with TRBJ1-1; 8 bases map to TRBD1. The CDR3 consists of 13 residues. Per germline, CDR1 SGHTA and CDR2 FQGTGA. Unmatched junction bases numbered 5, after V lost 6 bases and J lost 5 bases.

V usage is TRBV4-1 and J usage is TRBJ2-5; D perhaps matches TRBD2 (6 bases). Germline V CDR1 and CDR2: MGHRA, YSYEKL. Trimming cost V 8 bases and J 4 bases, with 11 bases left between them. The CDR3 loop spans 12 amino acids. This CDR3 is CASPEGRETQYF. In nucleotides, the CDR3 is TGCGCCAGCCCGGAGGGGCGAGAGACCCAGTACTTC.